This TCR beta chain appears in the sequencing data of a study of blood T cell repertoires in COVID-19. Per the original methods: Reference gene primer amplification yielded estimated nucleated cell counts. Generated by immunoSEQ multiplex PCR, the TCRdb table keeps only in-frame clones and is missing some. That table furnishes V, J and clone size, whereas the DNA furnished D and trimming. The repertoire holds almost 200,000 clones, with about 86% as singletons. Germline V gene sequence: CDR1 DFQATT, CDR2 SNEGSKA (reference sequence). Trimming at V came to 6 bases and at J to 16 bases, leaving 10 bases not matched to a gene. This CDR3 is built from 11 residues.

This chain connects TRBV20-1 to TRBJ2-1, with 9 nucleotides matching TRBD1. This sequence originates from a woman in her 70s with acute or convalescent COVID-19. The sequenced material came from peripheral blood. The CDR3 DNA follows: TGCAGTGCGGACCGGGACAGGGTAGGTTTCTTC. Its protein product is CSADRDRVGFF.